The 14 T cell receptor beta chains listed next were all sequenced from one sample in a study of shared clonotypes between healthy human individuals. Here immunoSEQ multiplex PCR was the method, and the copy in TCRdb shows in-frame clones only, minus some. The top ten clones hold 0.13% of a sample with around 2,000,000 clones, roughly 95% of them seen once. Sequencing used naive CD4+ T cells sorted from blood. The subset is: CD45RA+ positively selected. Receptor source: a man aged 18-30 years in good health.

The chain uses TRBV6-5 and TRBJ1-1; D is unclear. The germline V and J ends were trimmed by 6 bases and 5 bases, with 16 bases remaining between them. The CDR3 runs 14 residues. Germline V gives CDR1 MNHEY, CDR2 SVGAGI. The CDR3 DNA is TGTGCCAGCAGACCACCTACGGGAGGGACTGAAGCTTTCTTT. Protein product: CASRPPTGGTEAFF.

The chain joins TRBV6-7 to TRBJ2-2; 8 positions match TRBD2. TRBV6-7 is an open reading frame, and its role is uncertain. The CDR3 length is 17 residues. Germline trimming cut 5 bases from V and 5 bases from J; bases unmatched to any gene: 13. CDR3 coding DNA: TGTGCCAGCAGTGTCCCTTCTGGGCGGGAGGATACCGGGGAGCTGTTTTTT. This codes for CASSVPSGREDTGELFF.

V gene TRBV6-5 combines with J gene TRBJ1-1; a possible D gene is TRBD1 (5 bases). The CDR3 contains 15 residues. The germline V and J ends were trimmed by 6 bases and 0 bases, with 14 bases remaining between them. Germline V gene sequence: CDR1 MNHEY, CDR2 SVGAGI. The DNA for the CDR3 is TGTGCCAGCAGCCCCGGTGACAGATTGAACACTGAAGCTTTCTTT. This sequence encodes CASSPGDRLNTEAFF.

The chain is built from TRBV30 and TRBJ2-6; D may be TRBD1 (6 bases). Germline V gene lookup returns CDR1 GTSNPN and CDR2 SVGIG (reference sequence). V lost 0 bases and J 12 bases, leaving 18 bases between the germline ends. This CDR3 is 15 amino acids long. This CDR3 reads CAWSVHLKDRFVLTF. In DNA, the CDR3 is TGTGCCTGGAGTGTACATTTAAAGGACAGATTCGTCCTGACTTTC.

The CDR3 DNA sequence: TGTGCCAGCAGCTTAGGCGGGGTCGGCTACACCTTC. Its protein product is CASSLGGVGYTF. The gene calls are TRBV7-9 and TRBJ1-2, with D unresolved. The ends were cut back, 1 base at V and 8 bases at J, with 8 bases in the middle. Germline lookup yields CDR1 SEHNR and CDR2 FQNEAQ (reference sequence). The CDR3 is made up of 12 amino acids.

The genes are TRBV7-2 and TRBJ2-1, with D unresolved. Between the trimmed V and J ends, which lost 3 bases and 8 bases, there was a span of 8 bases. Germline CDR1 is SGHTA and CDR2 is FQGNSA. The CDR3 has 12 amino acids. Written as DNA, the CDR3 is TGTGCCAGCAGCTTTTTACGTGATGAGCAGTTCTTC. Its protein is CASSFLRDEQFF.

The J gene is TRBJ1-5, the V gene TRBV2; D is ambiguous. Germline V gives CDR1 SNHLY, CDR2 FYNNEI. Trimming took off 7 bases at V and 4 bases at J, with 11 bases between the two ends. There are 13 residues in the CDR3. CDR3 sequence reads: CASTTAQNQPQHF. The DNA for the CDR3 is TGTGCCAGCACGACGGCCCAAAATCAGCCCCAGCATTTT.

This chain uses TRBV7-9 with TRBJ1-3; D may be TRBD1 (6 bases). The germline V and J ends were trimmed by 2 bases and 0 bases, with 11 bases remaining between them. CDR3 length equals 16 residues. Germline lookup yields CDR1 SEHNR and CDR2 FQNEAQ (reference sequence). CDR3 loop: CASSLPGQSSGNTIYF. CDR3 nucleotide sequence: TGTGCCAGCAGCTTACCGGGACAAAGCTCTGGAAACACCATATATTTT.

This chain connects TRBV27 to TRBJ2-2, with D possibly being TRBD1 (6 bases). With 8 bases removed from V and 4 bases from J, the gap between germline ends came to 17 bases. Germline assignment: CDR1 MNHEY and CDR2 SMNVEV (reference sequence). The CDR3 covers 15 residues. CDR3 sequence (DNA): TGTGCCAGCCAAGTCGCAGGGGTGGTCACCGGGGAGCTGTTTTTT. Translated: CASQVAGVVTGELFF.

The V gene is TRBV18, the J gene TRBJ2-1; 13 bases are a match to TRBD2. Germline values: CDR1 KGHSH, CDR2 LQKENI. The ends lost 0 bases at V and 4 bases at J; junction bases unmatched: 3. The CDR3 covers 17 residues. The CDR3 region is CASSPPGTSGAYNEQFF. In DNA, the CDR3 is TGTGCCAGCTCACCACCCGGGACTAGCGGGGCTTACAATGAGCAGTTCTTC.

The genes are TRBV18 and TRBJ1-3; D gene ambiguous. V was shortened by 0 bases and J by 0 bases, with 12 bases between the two germline ends. The CDR3 spans 17 residues. CDR1 and CDR2 (germline): KGHSH, LQKENI. CDR3 nucleotides: TGTGCCAGCTCACCACCTCTTCAAGTCTCCTCTGGAAACACCATATATTTT. This encodes CASSPPLQVSSGNTIYF.

This chain connects TRBV5-1 to TRBJ2-1; 12 positions agree with TRBD2. V shed 0 bases, J shed 2 bases, and the junction held 6 bases outside the gene matches. The CDR3 runs to 18 residues. Germline V CDR1 and CDR2: SGHRS, YFSETQ. The CDR3, as DNA: TGCGCCAGCAGCTTGGGGCTAGCGGGAGGGCCACCCTACAATGAGCAGTTCTTC. Protein sequence: CASSLGLAGGPPYNEQFF.

This chain uses TRBV6-5 with TRBJ1-2; D is perhaps TRBD1 (5 bases). The length of the CDR3 is 12 residues. V was cut by 8 bases and J by 5 bases, with 12 bases left in between. Per the germline V gene, CDR1 is MNHEY and CDR2 is SVGAGI. DNA of the CDR3: TGTGCCAGCGGGGGACCGATATATGGCTACACCTTC. It codes for CASGGPIYGYTF.

The rearrangement links TRBV30 to TRBJ2-7, with 8 bases that match TRBD1. V dropped 5 bases and J dropped 5; count of bases not matched to a gene: 2. Germline CDR1 and CDR2: GTSNPN and SVGIG (reference sequence). The CDR3 sequence is 11 residues long. The CDR3 spells CAWDRGHEQYF. Here the CDR3 DNA reads TGTGCCTGGGACAGGGGCCACGAGCAGTACTTC.